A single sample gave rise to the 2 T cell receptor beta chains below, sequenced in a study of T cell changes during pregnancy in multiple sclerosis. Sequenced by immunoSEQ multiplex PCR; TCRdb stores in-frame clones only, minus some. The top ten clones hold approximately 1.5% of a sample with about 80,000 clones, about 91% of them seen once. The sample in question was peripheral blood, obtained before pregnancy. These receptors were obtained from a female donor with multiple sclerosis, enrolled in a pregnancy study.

The CDR3 bases are TGCGCCAGCAGCTTGGCCAGGGGAAACACCATATATTTT. It specifies CASSLARGNTIYF. The genes are TRBV5-1 and TRBJ1-3; D gene unclear. CDR3 size: 13 residues. Germline V CDR1 and CDR2: SGHRS, YFSETQ. Trimming left V 0 bases short and J 4 bases short, with 5 bases between.

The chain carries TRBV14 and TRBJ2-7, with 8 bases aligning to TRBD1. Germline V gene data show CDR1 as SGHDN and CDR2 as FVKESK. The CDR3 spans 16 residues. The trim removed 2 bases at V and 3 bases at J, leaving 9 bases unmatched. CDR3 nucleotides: TGTGCCAGCAGCCAACTCGAGACAGGGGCCCTCTACGAGCAGTACTTC. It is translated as CASSQLETGALYEQYF.